This T cell receptor beta chain was sequenced during a study of T cells in Graves' hyperthyroidism and ophthalmopathy. TCR beta CDR3 regions were amplified from RNA transcripts. Carried out on the TCR CDR3, a first-round RT-PCR used the HTBI primer set. A single record per CDR3 protein comes from TCRdb applying MiXCR to the multiplex PCR reads. The table has roughly 570,000 distinct CDR3 sequences, approximately 14% seen once. An absence of ophthalmopathy progression within 18 months meant stable Graves' hyperthyroidism. With a duration under 2 months, the hyperthyroidism was newly diagnosed in patients aged 18 to 65. Any patient presenting with uncontrolled infection, other autoimmune disease, pregnancy or lactation was left out. Each 10 ml fresh peripheral blood draw supplied the PBMCs. Deletions cut 4 bases from V and 4 bases from J, with 11 bases between. CDR3 size: 14 residues. CDR1 and CDR2 from the germline V gene are MNHNS and SASEGT.

Specimen: blood. The J gene is TRBJ1-3, the V gene TRBV6-1; no clear D gene. The sequence was collected from a woman aged 30 to 39 with Graves' hyperthyroidism. CDR3 coding DNA: TGTGCCAGCAGTGGCGTCCAGTTAGGAAACACCATATATTTT. It is translated as CASSGVQLGNTIYF.